The 2 T cell receptor beta chains reported below all come from one sample, sequenced in a study of spatial heterogeneity in lung cancer (dated by TCRdb to about 2019). The time point label, read with the paper, signifies: blood at routine non-recurrence follow-up after resection. Receptor amplification or capture employed 5' RACE. Sequencing used a NextSeq 500. Through fastp at Q25 and MiXCR, TCRdb rebuilt clones from the public reads, retaining in-frame beta chains. Every entry covers one CDR3 protein and lists the most common genes and DNA from its rows. For this sample the table gives fewer than 50,000 distinct CDR3 sequences, of which under 12% were detected only once. More than 15% of the sample is held by the ten biggest clonotypes. The sequenced sample was PBMCs, obtained at follow-up. These receptors originate from a female donor with early-stage non-small cell lung cancer.

This clonotype has a count of ten or more. The rearrangement links TRBV28 to TRBJ2-7; D assignment may be TRBD1 or TRBD2 (5 bases each). V was clipped by 7 bases and J by 1 base, with 17 bases between them. Germline V gene data show CDR1 as MDHEN and CDR2 as SYDVKM. The CDR3 runs 15 residues. The CDR3 here is CASKGVGDSSYEQYF. CDR3 DNA sequence: TGTGCCAGCAAAGGGGTGGGGGATTCGTCCTACGAGCAGTACTTC. Together with reference TRBV28 and TRBJ2-7, the CDR3 gives the full variable domain: DVKVTQSSRYLVKRTGEKVFLECVQDMDHENMFWYRQDPGLGLRLIYFSYDVKMKEKGDIPEGYSVSREKKERFSLILESASTNQTSMYLCASKGVGDSSYEQYFGPGTRLTVT.

This clonotype was recorded many times. V is TRBV7-2 and J is TRBJ2-7; D not certain. V was cut by 3 bases and J by 0 bases, with 12 bases left in between. CDR3 size: 15 residues. From germline, CDR1 is SGHTA and CDR2 FQGNSA. CDR3 loop: CASSLNFGSSYEQYF. For the CDR3, the DNA is TGTGCCAGCAGCTTGAATTTTGGGTCCTCCTACGAGCAGTACTTC.